The 22 T cell receptor beta chains listed next were all sequenced from one sample in a study of blood T cell repertoires in COVID-19. Repertoires were generated with immunoSEQ multiplex PCR, while TCRdb's copy carries only in-frame clones and drops some. The sample records about 120,000 clones, 65% to 90% being singletons. The source material was peripheral blood. The origin of the receptors is a man at least 80 years old with acute or convalescent COVID-19.

J is TRBJ1-2 and V is TRBV9; D may be TRBD1 (5 bases). Germline CDR1 is SGDLS and CDR2 is YYNGEE. CDR3 length: 15 residues. V was pared by 3 bases and J by 1 base, with 13 bases between. The CDR3 coding sequence is TGTGCCAGCAGCGGAAAACTGACAGTTAACTATGGCTACACCTTC. This codes for CASSGKLTVNYGYTF.

This clone was observed a single time. The J gene is TRBJ1-5, the V gene TRBV18, with 7 bases aligning to TRBD1. This CDR3 is built from 16 residues. In germline, CDR1 is KGHSH, CDR2 LQKENI. V was pared by 2 bases and J by 0 bases, with 4 bases of the junction left unmatched. CDR3 in DNA: TGTGCCAGCTCACCAGGACAGGTCCTTAGCAATCAGCCCCAGCATTTT. This sequence encodes CASSPGQVLSNQPQHF.

V usage is TRBV4-3 and J usage is TRBJ1-6; D gene uncertain. The germline V gene encodes CDR1 LGHNA and CDR2 YSLEER. Trimming left V 4 bases short and J 2 bases short, with 12 bases between. CDR3 size: 16 residues. The CDR3 region has the DNA TGCGCCAGCAGCCTGGGCGCCGGCACCTATAATTCACCCCTCCACTTT. Residues: CASSLGAGTYNSPLHF.

The chain joins TRBV19 to TRBJ2-3, with D tentatively TRBD2 (7 bases). CDR1 is LNHDA, CDR2 SQIVND, per germline (reference sequence). Between the trimmed V and J ends, which lost 3 bases and 4 bases, there was a span of 17 bases. The CDR3 has 16 amino acids. CDR3 protein: CASSIGGGAFPDTQYF. Here the CDR3 DNA reads TGTGCCAGTAGTATTGGAGGGGGGGCCTTTCCAGATACGCAGTATTTT. The full variable domain, with the rest looked up from reference TRBV19 and TRBJ2-3, is DGGITQSPKYLFRKEGQNVTLSCEQNLNHDAMYWYRQDPGQGLRLIYYSQIVNDFQKGDIAEGYSVSREKKESFPLTVTSAQKNPTAFYLCASSIGGGAFPDTQYFGPGTRLTVL.

The V call is TRBV19, the J call TRBJ2-3, with 13 bases fitting TRBD2. The germline V gene encodes CDR1 LNHDA and CDR2 SQIVND (reference sequence). V was pared by 5 bases and J by 4 bases, with 9 bases of the junction left unmatched. This CDR3 contains 17 residues. The CDR3 spells CASSQGLAGPDPDTQYF. CDR3 in DNA: TGTGCCAGTAGTCAGGGACTAGCGGGACCAGACCCAGATACGCAGTATTTT.

This sequence joins TRBV27 and TRBJ2-3; D is undetermined. The CDR3 covers 12 residues. Germline CDR1 is MNHEY and CDR2 is SMNVEV (reference sequence). V shed 5 bases and J shed 5 bases, with 8 bases lying between them. As DNA, the CDR3 is TGTGCCAGCAGTCTCGATAGAGATACGCAGTATTTT. It is translated as CASSLDRDTQYF.

The rearrangement joins TRBV6-2 or TRBV6-3 to TRBJ1-1; D unclear. Germline CDR1 reads MNHEY; CDR2 reads SVGEGT. V was cut by 6 bases and J by 1 base, with 15 bases left in between. The length of the CDR3 is 15 residues. The CDR3 region has the DNA TGTGCCAGCAGCCAAGCGCCCGGAAGGAACACTGAAGCTTTCTTT. As protein: CASSQAPGRNTEAFF.

The V gene is TRBV9, the J gene TRBJ1-3; D is unclear. Germline V CDR1 and CDR2: SGDLS, YYNGEE. There are 15 residues in the CDR3. The V and J ends lost 0 bases and 5 bases respectively, with 12 bases between them. Written as DNA, the CDR3 is TGTGCCAGCAGCGTAGAAGAGGGAGGGAGAAACACCATATATTTT. Protein product: CASSVEEGGRNTIYF.

The chain has TRBV10-2 and TRBJ1-4; the D gene is possibly TRBD1 (6 bases). The germline gives CDR1 WSHSY, CDR2 SAAADI. CDR3 length: 14 residues. Trimming removed 6 bases at V and 3 bases at J, with 11 bases between. In DNA, the CDR3 is TGCGCCAGCAGAGAGGAGGGGGCTAATGAAAAACTGTTTTTT. Translation: CASREEGANEKLFF.

The chain uses TRBV2 and TRBJ2-1; weak D call: TRBD2 (6 bases). This CDR3 spans 12 amino acids. Trimming took off 3 bases at V and 9 bases at J, with 9 bases between the two ends. Germline V gene lookup returns CDR1 SNHLY and CDR2 FYNNEI. Here the CDR3 DNA reads TGTGCCAGCAGTGACGGGGGTATTGAGCAGTTCTTC. Residues: CASSDGGIEQFF.

The rearrangement links TRBV28 to TRBJ2-2, with 11 bases identical to TRBD2. Losses at the gene ends were 3 bases for V and 5 bases for J; bases not matched to a gene: 5. The CDR3 length is 16 residues. CDR1 and CDR2 (germline): MDHEN, SYDVKM. In DNA, the CDR3 is TGTGCCAGCAGTTTCGGACTAGCGGGTGGAACCGGGGAGCTGTTTTTT. Translating it yields CASSFGLAGGTGELFF. Based on the CDR3 plus reference TRBV28 and TRBJ2-2, the full variable domain is DVKVTQSSRYLVKRTGEKVFLECVQDMDHENMFWYRQDPGLGLRLIYFSYDVKMKEKGDIPEGYSVSREKKERFSLILESASTNQTSMYLCASSFGLAGGTGELFFGEGSRLTVL.

As to this clone: The junction departs from germline at one end; a sequencing error may be responsible. The chain is built from TRBV12-5 and TRBJ2-7; 9 bases fit TRBD1. Germline CDR1 and CDR2: LGHNT and FRNRAP. The CDR3 sequence is 15 residues long. CDR3 nucleotide sequence: TGTGCTAGTGGTTCCCCGGGACAGGGCTCCCACGAGCAGTACTTC. Amino acids: CASGSPGQGSHEQYF. The full variable domain, rest sourced from reference TRBV12-5 and TRBJ2-7, is DARVTQTPRHKVTEMGQEVTMRCQPILGHNTVFWYRQTMMQGLELLAYFRNRAPLDDSGMPKDRFSAEMPDATLATLKIQPSEPRDSAVYFCASGSPGQGSHEQYFGPGTRLTVT.

J is TRBJ2-1 and V is TRBV9, with D maybe TRBD2 (5 bases). This CDR3 has 16 residues. Trimming shortened V by 0 bases and J by 0 bases, and 10 bases separated the two germline ends. Germline lookup yields CDR1 SGDLS and CDR2 YYNGEE. The CDR3 loop is CASSVETTPSYNEQFF. CDR3 sequence (DNA): TGTGCCAGCAGCGTAGAGACTACCCCCTCCTACAATGAGCAGTTCTTC. The variable domain in full, with the rest retrieved from reference TRBV9 and TRBJ2-1, is DSGVTQTPKHLITATGQRVTLRCSPRSGDLSVYWYQQSLDQGLQFLIQYYNGEERAKGNILERFSAQQFPDLHSELNLSSLELGDSALYFCASSVETTPSYNEQFFGPGTRLTVL.

With respect to this clone: This specimen includes other DNA sequences encoding the same CDR3. This chain uses TRBV11-3 with TRBJ2-3; no clear D. Trimming cost V 5 bases and J 3 bases, with 9 bases left between them. This CDR3 comprises 13 residues. CDR1 and CDR2 from the germline V gene are SGHNT and YENEEA. The CDR3 spells CASSPGSTDTQYF. CDR3 nucleotides: TGTGCCAGCAGCCCAGGTAGTACAGATACGCAGTATTTT.

This sequence joins TRBV15 and TRBJ1-2; perhaps TRBD1 as D (6 bases). The CDR3 spans 13 residues. V lost 3 bases and J 11 bases, leaving 16 bases between the germline ends. Germline V gene data show CDR1 as LNHNV and CDR2 as YYDKDF (reference sequence). The CDR3 is CATSRGRTDLYTF. The CDR3 DNA follows: TGTGCCACCAGCAGGGGGCGGACAGATCTTTACACCTTC.

The table lists this clone with a few counts. The rearrangement links TRBV4-1 to TRBJ1-6; possible D gene TRBD1, 5 bases. Germline V gives CDR1 MGHRA, CDR2 YSYEKL. Trimming took 6 bases from V and 4 from J, leaving 10 bases between them. The CDR3 length is 14 residues. The chain's CDR3 is CASREGRYNSPLHF. The CDR3 DNA reads as TGCGCCAGCAGGGAGGGACGTTATAATTCACCCCTCCACTTT.

This chain links TRBV6-5 with TRBJ1-5; D is possibly TRBD1 (5 bases). V dropped 7 bases and J dropped 4 bases, with 8 bases sitting between them. This CDR3 comprises 12 residues. Germline CDR1 MNHEY, CDR2 SVGAGI. CDR3 bases: TGTGCCAGCAACCCAGGGAATCAGCCCCAGCATTTT. This encodes CASNPGNQPQHF.

The CDR3 is CAWSRQGSGQPQHF. The CDR3, as DNA: TGTGCCTGGAGTCGACAGGGGAGCGGTCAGCCCCAGCATTTT. The chain links TRBV30 to TRBJ1-5; TRBD1 agrees at 8 bases. V was clipped by 2 bases and J by 6 bases; unmatched bases: 6. This CDR3 is 14 amino acids long. CDR1 is GTSNPN, CDR2 SVGIG, per germline (reference sequence). Using reference TRBV30 and TRBJ1-5 for the parts outside the CDR3, the full variable domain is SQTIHQWPATLVQPVGSPLSLECTVEGTSNPNLYWYRQAAGRGLQLLFYSVGIGQISSEVPQNLSASRPQDRQFILSSKKLLLSDSGFYLCAWSRQGSGQPQHFGDGTRLSIL.

This clone was recorded only once. This chain joins TRBV6-5 and TRBJ1-4; D gene uncertain. Germline CDR1 is MNHEY and CDR2 is SVGAGI. This CDR3 spans 13 amino acids. V lost 4 bases, J lost 8 bases, and 11 bases lay in between. Here the CDR3 reads CASSWESGEKLFF. The DNA for the CDR3 is TGTGCCAGCAGTTGGGAGTCTGGAGAAAAACTGTTTTTT.

The chain combines TRBV12-3 or TRBV12-4 with TRBJ1-2, with no clear D. Trimming took 7 bases from V and 7 from J, leaving 16 bases between them. The CDR3 covers 13 residues. DNA for the CDR3: TGTGCCAGCACCATATTTGGGAGAGGTGGCTACACCTTC. Translated: CASTIFGRGGYTF.

CDR3 in DNA: TGTGCTAGTGGTTTCGGTAGCAATCAGCCCCAGCATTTT. This translates into CASGFGSNQPQHF. The chain joins TRBV12-5 to TRBJ1-5; D not resolved. CDR3 length equals 13 residues. Deletions cut 3 bases from V and 0 bases from J, with 3 bases between. Germline CDR1 is LGHNT and CDR2 is FRNRAP.

The chain couples TRBV19 to TRBJ2-1, with D possibly TRBD2 on 6 matching bases. The CDR3 sequence is 15 residues long. Germline assignment: CDR1 LNHDA and CDR2 SQIVND (reference sequence). Deletions cut 5 bases from V and 6 bases from J, with 17 bases between. The CDR3 here is CASSGSGTVLNEQFF. CDR3 in DNA: TGTGCCAGTAGTGGGTCTGGGACTGTCCTCAATGAGCAGTTCTTC. Based on the CDR3 plus reference TRBV19 and TRBJ2-1, the full variable domain is DGGITQSPKYLFRKEGQNVTLSCEQNLNHDAMYWYRQDPGQGLRLIYYSQIVNDFQKGDIAEGYSVSREKKESFPLTVTSAQKNPTAFYLCASSGSGTVLNEQFFGPGTRLTVL.